Following are 8 T cell receptor beta chains from one sample sequenced in a study of cytomegalovirus exposure and HLA in healthy donors (dated by TCRdb to 2016 to 2017). The library came from the immunoSEQ multiplex PCR assay. The multiplex PCR relied on a mix of 60 forward primers for TCR Vbeta segments and 13 reverse primers for TCR Jbeta segments. Sourced from immuneACCESS, this table was stored by TCRdb with only in-frame sequences that have V and J called. A share of the clones is absent; for the studies checked, an unresolved V gene accounts for under half, and the remainder has no known explanation. The sample's table lists a count of 55,000 to 65,000 clones. The top ten constitute about 4% of the sample. The sequenced sample was PBMCs. These receptors were collected from a woman under 30 in good health and CMV-seronegative.

The chain employs TRBV7-3 and TRBJ1-1; D not certain. Germline assignment: CDR1 SGHTA and CDR2 FQGTGA. V was shortened by 5 bases and J by 4 bases, with 11 bases between the two germline ends. The CDR3 is 13 amino acids. Here the CDR3 DNA reads TGTGCCAGCAGCCCCCCCGGGAGCACTGAAGCTTTCTTT. This gives the protein CASSPPGSTEAFF.

This chain links TRBV25-1 with TRBJ2-5; TRBD2 aligns across 9 bases. The length of the CDR3 is 15 residues. Unmatched junction bases numbered 12, after V lost 7 bases and J lost 6 bases. CDR1 and CDR2 (germline): MGHDK, SYGVNS. The DNA of the CDR3 is TGTGCCAGCACTCCAGCTAGCGGGGATTTAAAGACCCAGTACTTC. Its translation is CASTPASGDLKTQYF.

CDR3 coding DNA: TGCGCCAGCAGCACAGGAAGCGGGAGGGCCGGCGAGCAGTACTTC. Amino acid sequence: CASSTGSGRAGEQYF. The rearrangement links TRBV5-1 to TRBJ2-7, with 10 positions matching TRBD2. The germline gives CDR1 SGHRS, CDR2 YFSETQ. The CDR3 is 15 residues long. The J segment lost 6 bases and the V segment lost 4 bases, leaving 10 bases of the junction unmatched.

This chain joins TRBV28 and TRBJ2-1; 9 bases line up with TRBD2. The ends lost 6 bases at V and 1 base at J; junction bases unmatched: 1. The CDR3 is 14 amino acids. Germline V CDR1 and CDR2: MDHEN, SYDVKM. The CDR3: CASSTSGSYNEQFF. CDR3 nucleotides: TGTGCCAGCAGCACTAGCGGGTCCTACAATGAGCAGTTCTTC.

CDR3 bases: TGTGCCAGCTCACCTTCGGACAGGGACGAGCAGTACTTC. It specifies CASSPSDRDEQYF. The chain couples TRBV18 to TRBJ2-7; 8 nucleotides match TRBD1. V was clipped by 3 bases and J by 5 bases; unmatched bases: 3. CDR1 is KGHSH, CDR2 LQKENI, per germline. This CDR3 has 13 amino acids.

The chain has TRBV6-7 and TRBJ2-7; D remains unclear. TRBV6-7 is an ORF, with its function uncertain. The V end was cut by 0 bases, the J end by 2 bases, with 17 bases between. CDR3 length equals 17 residues. The CDR3 protein is CASSYSTHPQTTYEQYF. The CDR3 DNA reads as TGTGCCAGCAGTTACTCGACTCACCCACAAACAACCTACGAGCAGTACTTC.

J is TRBJ1-2 and V is TRBV18, with D uncertain. This CDR3 region has 15 residues. The germline V gene has CDR1 KGHSH and CDR2 LQKENI. V shed 2 bases and J shed 0 bases, with 10 bases lying between them. The CDR3 here is CASSPVAETNYGYTF. The CDR3 nucleotides read TGTGCCAGCTCACCAGTGGCAGAAACTAACTATGGCTACACCTTC.

The J gene is TRBJ2-7, the V gene TRBV5-1, with unresolved D. Deletions cut 1 base from V and 0 bases from J, with 8 bases between. Germline CDR1 and CDR2: SGHRS and YFSETQ. This CDR3 contains 14 residues. CDR3 amino acids: CASSLQANSYEQYF. DNA of the CDR3: TGCGCCAGCAGCTTGCAAGCTAACTCCTACGAGCAGTACTTC.